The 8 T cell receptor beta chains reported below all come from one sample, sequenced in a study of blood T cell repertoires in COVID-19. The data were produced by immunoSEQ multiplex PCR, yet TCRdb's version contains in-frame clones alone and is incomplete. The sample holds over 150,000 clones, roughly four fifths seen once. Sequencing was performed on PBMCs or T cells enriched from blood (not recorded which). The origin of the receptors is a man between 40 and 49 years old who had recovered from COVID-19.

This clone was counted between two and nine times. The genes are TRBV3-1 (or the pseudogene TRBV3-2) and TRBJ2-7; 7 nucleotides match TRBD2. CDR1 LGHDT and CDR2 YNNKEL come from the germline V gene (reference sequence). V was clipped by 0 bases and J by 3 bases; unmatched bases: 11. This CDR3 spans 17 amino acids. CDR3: CASSQDNVGGRIYEQYV. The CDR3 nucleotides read TGTGCCAGCAGCCAAGATAACGTCGGCGGGAGAATCTACGAGCAGTACGTC.

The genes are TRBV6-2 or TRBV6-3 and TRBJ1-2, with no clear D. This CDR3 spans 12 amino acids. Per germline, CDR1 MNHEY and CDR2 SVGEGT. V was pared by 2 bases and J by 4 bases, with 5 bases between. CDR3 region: CASSYVRYGYTF. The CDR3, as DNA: TGTGCCAGCAGTTACGTCCGCTATGGCTACACCTTC.

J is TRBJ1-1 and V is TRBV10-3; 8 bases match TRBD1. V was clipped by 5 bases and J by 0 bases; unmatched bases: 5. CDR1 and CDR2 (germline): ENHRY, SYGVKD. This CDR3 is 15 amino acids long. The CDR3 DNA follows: TGTGCCATCAGTCCAGGGGGCTCGGTGAACACTGAAGCTTTCTTT. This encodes CAISPGGSVNTEAFF.

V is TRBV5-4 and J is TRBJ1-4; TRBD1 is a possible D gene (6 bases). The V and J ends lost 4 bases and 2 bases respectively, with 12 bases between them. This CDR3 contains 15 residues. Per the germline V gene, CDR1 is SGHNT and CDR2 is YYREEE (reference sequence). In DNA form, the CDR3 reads TGTGCCAGCAGCCCTAGGGGGATGACTAATGAAAAACTGTTTTTT. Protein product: CASSPRGMTNEKLFF.

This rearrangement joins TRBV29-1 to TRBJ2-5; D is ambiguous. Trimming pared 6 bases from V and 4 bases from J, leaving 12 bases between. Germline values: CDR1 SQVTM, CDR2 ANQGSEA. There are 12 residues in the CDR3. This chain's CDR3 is CSVPSPGETQYF. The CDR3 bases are TGCAGCGTCCCGAGTCCAGGAGAGACCCAGTACTTC.

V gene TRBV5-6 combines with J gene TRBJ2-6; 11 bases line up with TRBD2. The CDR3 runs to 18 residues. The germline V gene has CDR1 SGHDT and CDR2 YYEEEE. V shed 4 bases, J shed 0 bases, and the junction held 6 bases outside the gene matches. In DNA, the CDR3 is TGTGCCAGCAGCCCGGGACTAGCGGTAAGCTCTGGGGCCAACGTCCTGACTTTC. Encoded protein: CASSPGLAVSSGANVLTF.

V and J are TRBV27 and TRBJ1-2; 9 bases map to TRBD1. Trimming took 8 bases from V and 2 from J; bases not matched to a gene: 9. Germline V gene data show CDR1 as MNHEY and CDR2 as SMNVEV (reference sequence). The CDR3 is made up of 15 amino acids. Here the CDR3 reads CASAFGTGRNYGYTF. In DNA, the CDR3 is TGTGCCAGCGCCTTTGGGACAGGGAGGAACTATGGCTACACCTTC.

The CDR3 DNA sequence: TGTGCCAGTAGTCAACCCTACGGCGAGCAGTACTTC. The encoded protein is CASSQPYGEQYF. J is TRBJ2-7 and V is TRBV19, with D hard to call. CDR3 length: 12 amino acids. Between the trimmed V and J ends, which lost 5 bases and 6 bases, there was a span of 11 bases. CDR1 LNHDA and CDR2 SQIVND come from the germline V gene (reference sequence).